The entry below gives a single T cell receptor (beta chain) sequence along with its context. This entry is derived from a study of Ad26.COV2.S vaccination and SARS-CoV-2 variants. Study at large: COV1001, an Ad26.COV2.S trial, supplied this vaccine-arm donor.

Profiling relied on immunoSEQ multiplex PCR, and the TCRdb table lists in-frame clones only, not all of them. The table has around 450,000 clones, approximately 92% seen once. Treatment specified: roughly 18 received Ad26.COV2.S at low or high dose, single or two shots; roughly 5 received placebo; per-sample allocation not given. Specimens were obtained on day 63 following the first vaccine or placebo injection. It was Wuhan-strain SARS-CoV-2 spike that the Ad26 vaccine vector expressed. CDR3 length: 18 residues. V lost 0 bases and J lost 1, with 16 bases in between. Germline CDR1 LGHNA, CDR2 YSLEER. The rearrangement joins TRBV4-3 to TRBJ2-1, with TRBD2 as a possible D gene (5 bases). The clonotype comes from a person aged 18-65 years who received the Ad26.COV2.S COVID-19 vaccine or a placebo. The sequencing used peripheral blood, collected in a trial of Ad26.COV2.S vaccine versus placebo. The CDR3 DNA is TGCGCCAGCAGCCAAGATCGGGCGGAGAGCGGTTCCTACAATGAGCAGTTCTTC. As protein: CASSQDRAESGSYNEQFF.